These 26 T cell receptor beta chains were sequenced from one sample in a study of shared clonotypes between healthy human individuals. Clones were sequenced by immunoSEQ multiplex PCR, and TCRdb holds only the in-frame ones, with some missing. The sample has roughly 650,000 clones, approximately 97% seen once. The sample taken for sequencing was naive CD4+ T cells sorted from blood. Subset in this sample: CD45RA+ positively selected. The receptors here all came from a woman in her twenties or thirties in good health.

This clone was found once. V gene TRBV5-1 combines with J gene TRBJ2-7, with D uncertain. There are 14 residues in the CDR3. Germline V gives CDR1 SGHRS, CDR2 YFSETQ. Trimming cost V 2 bases and J 3 bases, with 12 bases left between them. The CDR3 reads CASSFDFYSYEQYF. CDR3 DNA: TGCGCCAGCAGCTTTGATTTTTATAGCTACGAGCAGTACTTC.

Remarks on this clone: Other DNA sequences in this specimen translate into the identical CDR3. The chain couples TRBV11-2 to TRBJ2-7; 12 bases are a match to TRBD2. The CDR3 covers 15 residues. V gave up 5 bases and J gave up 2 bases; unmatched junction bases: 4. In germline, CDR1 is SGHAT, CDR2 FQNNGV. DNA of the CDR3: TGTGCCAGCAGCCTCGGACTAGCGGGAACCTACGAGCAGTACTTC. The encoded protein is CASSLGLAGTYEQYF.

This chain joins TRBV18 and TRBJ1-4; unclear D gene. Trimming left V 6 bases short and J 0 bases short, with 11 bases between. Per germline, CDR1 KGHSH and CDR2 LQKENI. The CDR3 is made up of 15 amino acids. The CDR3 DNA reads as TGTGCCAGCTCCCGCTCGGAGGCAACTAATGAAAAACTGTTTTTT. It codes for CASSRSEATNEKLFF.

The rearrangement joins TRBV19 to TRBJ2-5, with 9 bases matching TRBD1. V was pared by 6 bases and J by 4 bases, with 9 bases of the junction left unmatched. Germline V gene lookup returns CDR1 LNHDA and CDR2 SQIVND (reference sequence). This CDR3 region has 15 residues. This CDR3 is CASSPPGQGLETQYF. As DNA, the CDR3 is TGTGCCAGTAGCCCACCGGGACAGGGTTTAGAGACCCAGTACTTC.

The gene calls are TRBV28 and TRBJ1-4; D is unresolved. Germline V gene data show CDR1 as MDHEN and CDR2 as SYDVKM. CDR3 length: 13 residues. V lost 10 bases and J 0 bases, leaving 9 bases between the germline ends. CDR3 amino acids: CATIRATNEKLFF. The CDR3, as DNA: TGTGCCACGATCCGTGCAACTAATGAAAAACTGTTTTTT.

This chain connects TRBV5-1 to TRBJ2-7; 15 bases match TRBD2. The CDR3 contains 20 residues. Looked up from germline, CDR1 is SGHRS and CDR2 is YFSETQ. V lost 4 bases and J lost 2; bases outside the gene matches: 16. The CDR3 nucleotides read TGCGCCAGCAGCCAGAACCTCGGACTAGCGGGAGGGCCCGGACCCTACGAGCAGTACTTC. As protein: CASSQNLGLAGGPGPYEQYF.

V gene TRBV11-2 combines with J gene TRBJ2-1, with 8 positions matching TRBD2. The CDR3 totals 16 residues. V trimming: 1 base; J trimming: 14 bases; junction bases outside the gene matches: 16. Germline loops: CDR1 SGHAT, CDR2 FQNNGV. The CDR3 bases are TGTGCCAGCAGCTTAGTCCCGGGAGGGCCATCGTCGTCAAAGTTCTTC. Residues: CASSLVPGGPSSSKFF.

The count of this clone is one. The chain employs TRBV29-1 and TRBJ2-7, with 9 bases aligning to TRBD2. V dropped 2 bases and J dropped 2; count of bases not matched to a gene: 4. CDR1 and CDR2 (germline): SQVTM, ANQGSEA. The CDR3 sequence is 14 residues long. CDR3 protein: CSVERVAGAYEQYF. The CDR3 DNA sequence: TGCAGCGTTGAAAGGGTAGCGGGAGCCTACGAGCAGTACTTC.

The genes are TRBV7-9 and TRBJ2-3; D may correspond to TRBD1 or TRBD2 (6 bases each). Germline CDR1 and CDR2: SEHNR and FQNEAQ (reference sequence). The V and J ends lost 3 bases and 6 bases respectively, with 10 bases between them. CDR3 size: 13 residues. The CDR3 DNA sequence: TGTGCCAGCAGCTTCGGGGGCGCGGATACGCAGTATTTT. This gives the protein CASSFGGADTQYF.

The chain combines TRBV12-2 with TRBJ2-7; whether TRBD1, the table's D call, matches the DNA was not checked. TRBV12-2 counts as a pseudogene. The CDR3 consists of 15 residues. This CDR3 is CASRSDDRDAYEQYF. DNA of the CDR3: TGTGCAAGTCGCTCGGACGACAGGGACGCCTACGAGCAGTACTTC.

The gene calls are TRBV28 and TRBJ1-1, with D perhaps matching TRBD1 (5 bases). CDR1 and CDR2 (germline): MDHEN, SYDVKM. Trimming removed 4 bases at V and 5 bases at J, with 23 bases between. There are 17 residues in the CDR3. CDR3: CASSSRIGKGGVTEAFF. The CDR3 DNA reads as TGTGCCAGCAGTTCCCGGATCGGGAAGGGAGGGGTAACTGAAGCTTTCTTT.

The chain uses TRBV7-9 and TRBJ1-1; D is perhaps TRBD1 (6 bases). The CDR3 extends over 16 amino acids. CDR1 and CDR2 (germline): SEHNR, FQNEAQ (reference sequence). Trimming took off 0 bases at V and 7 bases at J, with 18 bases between the two ends. Written as DNA, the CDR3 is TGTGCCAGCAGCTTAGCCGGGGGCGGAACATCCTTTGAAGCTTTCTTT. This encodes CASSLAGGGTSFEAFF.

This clone appeared a single time. The rearrangement uses TRBV10-3 and TRBJ2-3; no clear D gene. CDR1 and CDR2 from the germline V gene are ENHRY and SYGVKD. With 2 bases removed from V and 4 bases from J, the gap between germline ends came to 13 bases. This CDR3 comprises 15 residues. The CDR3 loop reads CAISELTGLADTQYF. The DNA of the CDR3 is TGTGCCATCAGTGAGCTTACCGGCCTCGCAGATACGCAGTATTTT.

The chain recombines TRBV5-4 with TRBJ1-4, with D perhaps TRBD1 (6 bases). CDR1 is SGHNT and CDR2 is YYREEE in the germline V gene (reference sequence). The CDR3 covers 16 residues. V dropped 3 bases and J dropped 5 bases, with 17 bases sitting between them. The CDR3 coding sequence is TGTGCCAGCAGCTCCCAACCCGGGACAAGGAATGAAAAACTGTTTTTT. Its translation is CASSSQPGTRNEKLFF. The whole variable domain, remainder taken from reference TRBV5-4 and TRBJ1-4, is ETGVTQSPTHLIKTRGQQVTLRCSSQSGHNTVSWYQQALGQGPQFIFQYYREEENGRGNFPPRFSGLQFPNYSSELNVNALELDDSALYLCASSSQPGTRNEKLFFGSGTQLSVL.

This clone was picked up one time. V usage is TRBV28 and J usage is TRBJ2-1; D call uncertain. The CDR3 totals 13 residues. V was pared by 8 bases and J by 5 bases, with 13 bases between. CDR1 and CDR2 (germline): MDHEN, SYDVKM. In nucleotides, the CDR3 is TGTGCCAGCTCCCACCAACACAACAATGAGCAGTTCTTC. Its protein product is CASSHQHNNEQFF.

The V and J genes are TRBV7-2 and TRBJ2-7; D unresolved. V was trimmed by 2 bases and J by 3 bases, leaving 8 bases between them. This CDR3 is built from 13 residues. Germline lookup yields CDR1 SGHTA and CDR2 FQGNSA. CDR3 residues: CASSLPNLYEQYF. CDR3 DNA: TGTGCCAGCAGCTTACCCAACCTCTACGAGCAGTACTTC.

The chain is built from TRBV5-4 and TRBJ1-2; a possible D gene is TRBD1 (5 bases). The CDR3 totals 16 residues. Trimming stripped 4 bases from V and 3 bases from J, with 19 bases between. Germline lookup yields CDR1 SGHNT and CDR2 YYREEE (reference sequence). The DNA for the CDR3 is TGTGCCAGCAGCATAGGGACTTTAAGAAAGGACTATGGCTACACCTTC. Translating gives CASSIGTLRKDYGYTF.

CDR3 in DNA: TGTGCCAGCTCACCAGGGTTCGGAGCGGACTCCTACAATGAGCAGTTCTTC. As protein: CASSPGFGADSYNEQFF. This chain uses TRBV18 with TRBJ2-1; tentative D call: TRBD2 (5 bases). The germline gives CDR1 KGHSH, CDR2 LQKENI. This CDR3 has 17 residues. V gave up 2 bases and J gave up 0 bases, with 14 bases separating them. The complete variable domain, with remaining parts taken from reference TRBV18 and TRBJ2-1, reads NAGVMQNPRHLVRRRGQEARLRCSPMKGHSHVYWYRQLPEEGLKFMVYLQKENIIDESGMPKERFSAEFPKEGPSILRIQQVVRGDSAAYFCASSPGFGADSYNEQFFGPGTRLTVL.

The V call is TRBV15, the J call TRBJ2-2; no clear D gene. V was shortened by 4 bases and J by 1 base, with 13 bases between the two germline ends. CDR1 and CDR2 (germline): LNHNV, YYDKDF (reference sequence). The CDR3 has 16 residues. The CDR3 here is CATSTQLGRNTGELFF. The CDR3 region has the DNA TGTGCCACCAGCACCCAGCTAGGGCGGAACACCGGGGAGCTGTTTTTT.

The chain links TRBV19 to TRBJ2-3; possible D gene TRBD1, 5 bases. Trimming cost V 8 bases and J 4 bases, with 7 bases left between them. Germline lookup yields CDR1 LNHDA and CDR2 SQIVND (reference sequence). This CDR3 contains 11 residues. The CDR3 is CASVRADTQYF. CDR3 nucleotide sequence: TGTGCCAGTGTCAGGGCAGATACGCAGTATTTT.

This chain joins TRBV19 and TRBJ2-1; D is perhaps TRBD1 (6 bases). V lost 3 bases, J lost 0 bases, and 12 bases lay in between. The germline V gene has CDR1 LNHDA and CDR2 SQIVND (reference sequence). The CDR3 is 16 residues long. The CDR3 here is CASSMMTGGSYNEQFF. The CDR3 bases are TGTGCCAGTAGTATGATGACAGGAGGCTCCTACAATGAGCAGTTCTTC.

This sequence joins TRBV5-1 and TRBJ2-5; 14 nucleotides align to TRBD2. Germline lookup yields CDR1 SGHRS and CDR2 YFSETQ. The V and J ends lost 4 bases and 10 bases, in that order; junction bases with no gene match: 12. This CDR3 region has 16 residues. The CDR3 loop reads CASSPTGTSGSWIQYF. The DNA for the CDR3 is TGCGCCAGCAGCCCGACCGGGACTAGCGGGAGTTGGATCCAGTACTTC.

The chain uses TRBV7-8 and TRBJ2-3; TRBD1 agrees at 12 bases. The V gene's germline CDR1 is SGHVS and CDR2 FQNEAQ. This CDR3 spans 16 amino acids. The junction had 9 bases not matched to a gene; V was cut back by 5 bases and J by 6 bases. The CDR3: CASSPSRDRGRDTQYF. The CDR3 nucleotides read TGTGCCAGCAGCCCTTCCCGGGACAGGGGGCGGGATACGCAGTATTTT.

The V call is TRBV6-1, the J call TRBJ1-1; 12 positions agree with TRBD1. The V gene end was trimmed by 6 bases and the J gene end by 3 bases; junction bases not matched to a gene: 2. Germline CDR1 MNHNS, CDR2 SASEGT. The CDR3 is 14 amino acids. The DNA for the CDR3 is TGTGCCAGCAGGGGACAGGGGGCGGACACTGAAGCTTTCTTT. Residues: CASRGQGADTEAFF.

CDR3 sequence reads: CASSLVASSGGETQYF. For the CDR3, the DNA is TGTGCCAGCAGCTTAGTAGCGTCTAGCGGTGGAGAGACCCAGTACTTC. The chain employs TRBV11-2 and TRBJ2-5; 7 bases map to TRBD2. Unmatched junction bases numbered 9, after V lost 1 base and J lost 4 bases. CDR1 is SGHAT, CDR2 FQNNGV, per germline. This CDR3 has 16 amino acids.

This chain links TRBV18 with TRBJ1-4; D is unclear. This CDR3 spans 14 amino acids. Germline V CDR1 and CDR2: KGHSH, LQKENI. Trimming stripped 3 bases from V and 6 bases from J, with 11 bases between. The CDR3 sequence: CASSPSSEDEKLFF. The CDR3 DNA reads as TGTGCCAGCTCACCGAGCTCTGAAGATGAAAAACTGTTTTTT.